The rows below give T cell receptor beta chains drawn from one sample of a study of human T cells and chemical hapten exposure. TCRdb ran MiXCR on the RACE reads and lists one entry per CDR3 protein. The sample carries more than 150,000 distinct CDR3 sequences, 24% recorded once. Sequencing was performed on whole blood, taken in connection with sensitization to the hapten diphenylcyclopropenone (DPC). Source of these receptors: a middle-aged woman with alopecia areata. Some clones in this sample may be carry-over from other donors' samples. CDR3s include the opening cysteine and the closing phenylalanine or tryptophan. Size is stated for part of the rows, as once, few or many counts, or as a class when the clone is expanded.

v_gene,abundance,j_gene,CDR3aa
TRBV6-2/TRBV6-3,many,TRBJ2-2,CASSYSTGELFF
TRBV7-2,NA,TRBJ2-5,CASSLPVKPGAETQYF
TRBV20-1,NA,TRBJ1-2,CSARDPYGYTF
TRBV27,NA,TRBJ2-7,CASRKHGEGYEQYF
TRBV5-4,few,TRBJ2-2,CASSTGQGKRGELFF
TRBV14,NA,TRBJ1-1,CASSQGRTSAFF
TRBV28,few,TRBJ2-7,CASSSSGQGDEQYF
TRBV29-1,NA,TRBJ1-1,CSVGGGRTEAFF
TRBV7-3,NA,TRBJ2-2,CASSLTGTANTGELFF
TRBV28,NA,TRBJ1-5,CASSVGGAIGNQPQHF
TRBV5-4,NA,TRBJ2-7,CASSLQGDHYEQYF
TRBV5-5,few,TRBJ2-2,CASSFTVAGDTGELFF
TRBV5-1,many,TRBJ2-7,CASYPGQGAREQYF
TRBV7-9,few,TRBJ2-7,CASSVWVGEQYF
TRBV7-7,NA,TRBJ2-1,CASSLNPGGNEQFF
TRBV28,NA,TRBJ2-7,CASSPHRDSYEQYF